This T cell receptor beta chain comes out of a study of blood T cells in healthy people across ages. About the research overall: With template switching, about one barcoded beta molecule was captured per two T cells.

Alongside a J-beta primer mix, a sample-barcoded 5' primer served in a second PCR lasting about 7 to 11 cycles. TCRdb passed the 5' RACE reads through MiXCR, listing each CDR3 protein once. The table lists about 1.7 million distinct CDR3 sequences, about 30% of them singletons. Study-wide findings and caveats: Lack of knowledge of donor CMV status possibly confounded expanded clonotype changes.

The donors, healthy Caucasians from Russia, were aged roughly 6 to 90. Per-sample PBMC isolation yielded at least 7 million cells. The CDR3 is 13 residues long. V lost 7 bases and J 2 bases, leaving 11 bases between the germline ends. From germline, CDR1 is SQVTM and CDR2 ANQGSEA. This clonotype occurred once. The antigen is unknown. The clonotype was recovered from a woman between 25 and 40 years old in good health. The sample comprised blood. The chain carries TRBV29-1 and TRBJ2-2, with a tentative D call TRBD2 (6 bases). The CDR3, as DNA: TGCAGCGCTCCGGGACTTAACACCGGGGAGCTGTTTTTT. It specifies CSAPGLNTGELFF.